This T cell receptor beta chain was sequenced for a study of T cells in Graves' hyperthyroidism and ophthalmopathy. General study results and limits: A 13 V-J model separated ophthalmopathy from stable hyperthyroidism.

This clonotype was seen repeatedly, ten times or more. The antigen is undetermined. It was considered stable Graves' hyperthyroidism when ophthalmopathy did not progress within 18 months. Patients were excluded because of uncontrolled infection, other autoimmune disease, pregnancy or lactation. This sample holds PBMCs from 9.5 to 10 ml fresh peripheral blood. What was amplified from RNA transcripts were TCR beta CDR3 regions. First-round RT-PCR of the TCR CDR3 relied on the HTBI primer set. TCRdb re-analysed the multiplex PCR reads in MiXCR, keeping a single row per CDR3 protein. This sample has about 400,000 distinct CDR3 sequences, with roughly 15% found just once. The germline gives CDR1 SNHLY, CDR2 FYNNEI. The CDR3 contains 13 residues. The J segment lost 7 bases and the V segment lost 3 bases, leaving 3 bases of the junction unmatched.

Material: blood. The rearrangement joins TRBV2 to TRBJ2-1; TRBD1 matches 7 bases. This TCR was sampled from a woman younger than 30 with Graves' hyperthyroidism. CDR3 sequence reads: CASSEFRGNEQFF. As DNA, the CDR3 is TGTGCCAGCAGTGAGTTCAGGGGGAATGAGCAGTTCTTC. The complete variable domain, with remaining parts taken from reference TRBV2 and TRBJ2-1, reads EPEVTQTPSHQVTQMGQEVILRCVPISNHLYFYWYRQILGQKVEFLVSFYNNEISEKSEIFDDQFSVERPDGSNFTLKIRSTKLEDSAMYFCASSEFRGNEQFFGPGTRLTVL.